This T cell receptor (beta chain) was profiled in a study of cytomegalovirus exposure and HLA in healthy donors. Though nominally healthy at sampling, donors likely had unrecorded immune exposures. Broader study findings: The authors confirmed in vitro that a few CMV-associated chains were specific for CMV antigens. Some V segments, TRBV6-2 and TRBV6-3 among them, were indistinguishable and were therefore excluded.

The PCR was carried out with 60 Vbeta primers and 13 Jbeta primers. The data were produced by immunoSEQ multiplex PCR, yet TCRdb's version contains in-frame clones alone and is incomplete. The sample contains more than 140,000 clones, just under 85% of which appear only once. Of note for this clone: Antigen specificity is unknown.

The germline CDR1 and CDR2 sequences are LNHDA and SQIVND (reference sequence). This CDR3 has 13 residues. The ends were cut back, 3 bases at V and 4 bases at J, with 7 bases in the middle. Sequencing input: PBMCs. This sequence joins TRBV19 and TRBJ1-5; D uncertain. The sequence was obtained from a woman in her thirties or forties in good health and CMV-seronegative. This chain's CDR3 is CASSMVVNQPQHF. The CDR3 DNA is TGTGCCAGTAGTATGGTAGTTAATCAGCCCCAGCATTTT.